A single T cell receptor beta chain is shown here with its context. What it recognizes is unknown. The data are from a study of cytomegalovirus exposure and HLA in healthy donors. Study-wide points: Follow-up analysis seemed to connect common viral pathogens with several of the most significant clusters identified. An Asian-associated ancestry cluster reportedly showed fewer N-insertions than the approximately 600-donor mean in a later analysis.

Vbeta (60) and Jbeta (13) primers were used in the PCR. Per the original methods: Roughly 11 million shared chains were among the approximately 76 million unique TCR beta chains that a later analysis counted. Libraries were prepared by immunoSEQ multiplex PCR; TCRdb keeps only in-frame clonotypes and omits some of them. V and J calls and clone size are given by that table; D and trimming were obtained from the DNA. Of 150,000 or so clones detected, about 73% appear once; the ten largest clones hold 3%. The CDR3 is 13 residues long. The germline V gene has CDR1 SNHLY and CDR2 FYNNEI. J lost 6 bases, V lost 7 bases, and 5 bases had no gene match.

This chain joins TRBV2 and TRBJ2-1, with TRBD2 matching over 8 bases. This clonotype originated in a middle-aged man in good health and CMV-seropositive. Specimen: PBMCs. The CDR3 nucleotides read TGTGCCAGCACAGCGGGAGCTACCAATGAGCAGTTCTTC. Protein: CASTAGATNEQFF.